Listed below are T cell receptor beta chains from one sample, sequenced in a study of T cell changes during pregnancy in multiple sclerosis. Assay: immunoSEQ multiplex PCR; the TCRdb copy retains only in-frame clones and omits some. The sample lists approximately 80,000 clones; 94% were seen once. This specimen was peripheral blood, taken in the third trimester of pregnancy. These receptors were collected from a female donor with multiple sclerosis, enrolled in a pregnancy study. The CDR3 runs from the conserved cysteine through the conserved F or W. The D gene is left open where the match is weak. Only some rows state a clone size, as once, few, many or a class for expanded clones.

d_gene,len,abundance,v_gene,j_gene,CDR3nt,CDR3aa
-,15,-,TRBV18,TRBJ2-7,TGTGCCAGCTCACCACCAGGGCGGGGTCCCTACGAGCAGTACTTC,CASSPPGRGPYEQYF
-,17,-,TRBV23-1,TRBJ1-2,TGCGCCAGCAGTCACAGGTGGGCCACACAGGGTGGCTATGGCTACACCTTC,CASSHRWATQGGYGYTF
TRBD2,15,-,TRBV18,TRBJ2-7,TGTGCCAGCTCACCAGGGGACTACGTCTCCTACGAGCAGTACTTC,CASSPGDYVSYEQYF
-,17,-,TRBV11-2,TRBJ2-7,TGTGCCAGCAGCCCGAGGGTACTGGGGGGTTCTTCCTACGAGCAGTACTTC,CASSPRVLGGSSYEQYF
TRBD2,15,-,TRBV5-1,TRBJ2-5,TGCGCCAGCAGCTTAAGCGGGGGGGTCCAAGAGACCCAGTACTTC,CASSLSGGVQETQYF
-,11,-,TRBV20-1,TRBJ2-3,TGCAGTGCTAGAACGGGGGATACGCAGTATTTT,CSARTGDTQYF
-,14,-,TRBV14,TRBJ1-6,TGTGCCAGCAGCCCGACAGGCCCGGATTCACCCCTCCACTTT,CASSPTGPDSPLHF
-,16,-,TRBV5-1,TRBJ2-1,TGCGCCAGCAGCTTGGCCCGGGGGGCCACCTACAATGAGCAGTTCTTC,CASSLARGATYNEQFF
-,13,-,TRBV5-1,TRBJ2-3,TGCGCCAGCACCGAAGCTAGCACAGATACGCAGTATTTT,CASTEASTDTQYF
TRBD1,15,few,TRBV5-6,TRBJ2-7,TGTGCCAGCAGCCCCGGCGTGACAGGGGGGTACGAGCAGTACTTC,CASSPGVTGGYEQYF
-,17,-,TRBV4-1,TRBJ1-2,TGCGCCAGCAGCCAAGGAGGAATCGCCAGGGATCCCTATGGCTACACCTTC,CASSQGGIARDPYGYTF
-,16,-,TRBV13,TRBJ2-5,TGTGCCAGCAGCGACTACAACCGGGACAACCAAGAGACCCAGTACTTC,CASSDYNRDNQETQYF
-,17,-,TRBV5-1,TRBJ2-3,TGCGCCAGCTGCCCGGGAACGGAGGCGACTAGCACAGATACGCAGTATTTT,CASCPGTEATSTDTQYF
TRBD2,19,-,TRBV2,TRBJ2-3,TGTGCCAGCAGTGAAAAGATTAGCGGGGGTCTGGCTAGCACAGATACGCAGTATTTT,CASSEKISGGLASTDTQYF
TRBD2,16,-,TRBV6-1,TRBJ2-1,TGTGCCAGCAGTGGAACCGGGGGACTAGCGAGGAATGAGCAGTTCTTC,CASSGTGGLARNEQFF
TRBD1,17,-,TRBV11-1,TRBJ2-2,TGTGCCAGCAGCCTCGGACAGGGGGCGGTTGGTACCGGGGAGCTGTTTTTT,CASSLGQGAVGTGELFF
-,13,few,TRBV15,TRBJ1-5,TGTGCCACCAGTACGATAAACAGTCAGCCCCAGCATTTT,CATSTINSQPQHF
TRBD2,15,-,TRBV30,TRBJ2-2,TGTGCCTGGAGTACTAGCGGGGGGGCCCCCGGGGAGCTGTTTTTT,CAWSTSGGAPGELFF
-,16,once,TRBV5-1,TRBJ2-7,TGCGCCAGCAGCTTGGCCGCTGGGGCCGCACCCTACGAGCAGTACTTC,CASSLAAGAAPYEQYF
TRBD1,15,once,TRBV5-1,TRBJ1-2,TGCGCCAGCAGCTTGGCGGGACAGCAGAACTATGGCTACACCTTC,CASSLAGQQNYGYTF
-,15,few,TRBV5-1,TRBJ2-7,TGCGCCAGCAGCTTGGTCCCAGGCGACGTCTACGAGCAGTACTTC,CASSLVPGDVYEQYF
-,14,-,TRBV7-3,TRBJ2-1,TGTGCCAGCAGCCCAAACACGGGGGACGGGGAGCAGTTCTTC,CASSPNTGDGEQFF
TRBD1,14,-,TRBV18,TRBJ1-1,TGTGCCAGCTCACCGGGGACAGGGGGGACCGAAGCTTTCTTT,CASSPGTGGTEAFF
-,14,-,TRBV12-1,TRBJ1-2,TGTGCCAGCAGCGTTTACAGGGGACTCTATGGCTACACCTTC,CASSVYRGLYGYTF
-,16,once,TRBV5-1,TRBJ2-7,TGCGCCAGCAGCTTGGCCGGGACACCGTCGGCCTACGAGCAGTACTTC,CASSLAGTPSAYEQYF
TRBD2,19,-,TRBV7-6,TRBJ2-3,TGTGCCAGCAGCTTAGTCTCAGCGGGGGGCTGGACTAGCACAGATACGCAGTATTTT,CASSLVSAGGWTSTDTQYF
TRBD1,13,-,TRBV9,TRBJ2-7,TGTGCCAGCGGGACAGGCCTCACCTACGAGCAGTACTTC,CASGTGLTYEQYF
TRBD1,13,-,TRBV2,TRBJ1-6,TGTGCCAGCATCTGGACAGGGGGTTCACCCCTCCACTTT,CASIWTGGSPLHF
TRBD2,16,-,TRBV7-6,TRBJ2-1,TGTGCCAGCAGCTTAGGAACTAGCGGGGACTACAATGAGCAGTTCTTC,CASSLGTSGDYNEQFF
-,14,-,TRBV6-6,TRBJ1-2,TGTGCCAGCAGTTACGACCAGGGGCCACGTGGCTACACCTTC,CASSYDQGPRGYTF
-,14,-,TRBV11-2,TRBJ2-5,TGTGCCAGCAGCAGCAGACAGAGACAAGAGACCCAGTACTTC,CASSSRQRQETQYF
-,16,-,TRBV18,TRBJ2-7,TGTGCCAGCTCACCACGAATCCTCGGGTCCCCCTACGAGCAGTACTTC,CASSPRILGSPYEQYF
-,14,-,TRBV6-5,TRBJ1-5,TGTGCCAGCAGTTACGGGGGGGTCGGCCAGCCCCAGCATTTT,CASSYGGVGQPQHF
-,16,-,TRBV5-1,TRBJ2-5,TGCGCCAGCAGCCGACGGGAACAAATCTTCCAAGAGACCCAGTACTTC,CASSRREQIFQETQYF
-,14,-,TRBV19,TRBJ2-1,TGTGCCAGTAGCTACAGCAGCTCCTACAATGAGCAGTTCTTC,CASSYSSSYNEQFF
-,13,-,TRBV6-5,TRBJ2-5,TGTGCCAGCAGTTATTCGAACTTAGAGACCCAGTACTTC,CASSYSNLETQYF
-,15,-,TRBV7-2,TRBJ2-7,TGTGCCAGCAGCCCTTATGGGCAGGGCTCCTACGAGCAGTACTTC,CASSPYGQGSYEQYF
-,15,-,TRBV4-2,TRBJ2-1,TGTGCCAGCAGCCAAGCCGAACTAGCCGGTAATGAGCAGTTCTTC,CASSQAELAGNEQFF